This TCR beta chain was captured in a study of cytomegalovirus exposure and HLA in healthy donors. Whole-study results and caveats: A later analysis found most CMV-associated TCR beta chains apparently HLA-restricted.

In regard to this clone: What it binds is not known.

The PCR ran on 60 Vbeta and 13 Jbeta primers. Measured with immunoSEQ multiplex PCR; TCRdb has only the in-frame clones, and not every one. The sample yields approximately 150,000 clones, approximately 80% seen once. Sequenced: PBMCs. The sequence came from a woman aged 50 to 60 in good health and CMV-seronegative.

This chain's CDR3 is CASSYSPGKGVEAFF. The DNA for the CDR3 is TGTGCCAGCAGTTACTCTCCAGGGAAAGGTGTTGAAGCTTTCTTT. The rearrangement links TRBV6-5 to TRBJ1-1, with D possibly matching TRBD1 (5 bases). V was shortened by 0 bases and J by 7 bases, with 15 bases between the two germline ends. This CDR3 has 15 residues. CDR1 and CDR2 (germline): MNHEY, SVGAGI.